Listed below are T cell receptor beta chains from one sample, sequenced in a study of CD8+CD57+ T cells in acquired aplastic anemia. TCRdb re-analysed the reads in MiXCR, keeping a single row per CDR3 protein. The sample has some 68,000 distinct CDR3 sequences, 45% to 55% seen once. The sample comprised sorted CD4+, CD8+, or CD8+CD57+ T cells (not recorded which) from PBMCs. The receptors were sampled from a human donor in good health, serving as a control. The CDR3 runs from the conserved cysteine through the conserved F or W. Each record gives: V gene, D gene, J gene, clone size, CDR3 DNA, CDR3 protein. D genes are given only for firm matches. Size values are once, few and many counts, or a class for expanded clones, and some rows have none.

>TRBV2|.|TRBJ2-7|.
TGTGCCAGCAGTGAAGTCACTAGCCCCTACGAGCGGTACTTC
CASSEVTSPYERYF
>TRBV7-6|.|TRBJ2-3|once
TGTGCCAGCAGCTTACAGGGGTCAGATACGCAGTATTTT
CASSLQGSDTQYF
>TRBV10-3|.|TRBJ1-1|.
TGTGCCATCCATCCGGGAGGGCGGATGAACACTGAAGCTTTCTTT
CAIHPGGRMNTEAFF
>TRBV7-6|.|TRBJ1-2|few
TGTGCCAGCAGCTGGGGGTCAGGGGACTATGGCTACACCTTC
CASSWGSGDYGYTF
>TRBV10-3|TRBD1|TRBJ1-6|.
TGTGCCATCAGTGAAAGGGACAGAGCGGTCGATAATTCACCCCTCCACTTT
CAISERDRAVDNSPLHF
>TRBV6-2/TRBV6-3|TRBD2|TRBJ2-2|few
TGTGCCAGCAGTTACTCCTTAAATGCACTAGCGGCGAACACCGGGGAGCTGTTTTTT
CASSYSLNALAANTGELFF
>TRBV7-9|.|TRBJ2-7|once
TGTGCCAGCAGCTTCCGTCAGGGGATGTACGAGCAGTACTTC
CASSFRQGMYEQYF
>TRBV19|.|TRBJ2-6|.
TGTGCCAGCCAAACTTACTCTGGGGCCAACGTCCTGACTTTC
CASQTYSGANVLTF
>TRBV25-1|.|TRBJ1-1|.
TGTGCCAGCAGTCCTCTAGGGGGGGAGGAGGGCACTGAAGCTTTCTTT
CASSPLGGEEGTEAFF
>TRBV19|.|TRBJ1-2|.
TGTGCCAGTAGCCGCGCTCAGTCCCCGATGGGAGGCTACACCTTC
CASSRAQSPMGGYTF
>TRBV25-1|.|TRBJ1-6|medium-sized
TGTGCCAGCAGTGGGTTATGGCCGCGGAATAATTCACCCCTCCACTTT
CASSGLWPRNNSPLHF
>TRBV10-3|.|TRBJ2-3|medium-sized
TGTGCCATCAGTGAGGGGGATACGCAGTATTTT
CAISEGDTQYF
>TRBV12-3/TRBV12-4|.|TRBJ1-5|many
TGTGCCAGCAGTTCGCCCGGGCACCAGAATCAGCCCCAGCATTTT
CASSSPGHQNQPQHF
>TRBV11-1|TRBD1|TRBJ2-1|.
TGTGCCAGCAGCCCCGGGACAGGGGGCTATGAGCAGTTCTTC
CASSPGTGGYEQFF
>TRBV9|TRBD2|TRBJ2-1|few
TGTGCCAGCAGCGACGTCGGGACTAGCGGGTTCTCCTACAATGAGCAGTTCTTC
CASSDVGTSGFSYNEQFF
>TRBV10-1|.|TRBJ2-1|many
TGCGCCAGCAGTGAGTCGATTTTGGGAGGCCGGAGGTTCTTC
CASSESILGGRRFF